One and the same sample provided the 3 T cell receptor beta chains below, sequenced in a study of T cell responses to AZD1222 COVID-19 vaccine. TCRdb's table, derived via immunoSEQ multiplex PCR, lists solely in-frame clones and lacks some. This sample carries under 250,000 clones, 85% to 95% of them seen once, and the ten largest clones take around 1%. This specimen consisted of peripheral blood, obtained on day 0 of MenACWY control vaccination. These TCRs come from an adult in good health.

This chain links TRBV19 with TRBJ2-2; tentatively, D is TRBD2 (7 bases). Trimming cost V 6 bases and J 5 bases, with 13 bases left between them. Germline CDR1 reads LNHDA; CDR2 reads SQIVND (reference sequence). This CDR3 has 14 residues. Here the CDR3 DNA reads TGTGCCAGTAGACCTGGGGGGGCAACCGGGGAGCTGTTTTTT. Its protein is CASRPGGATGELFF.

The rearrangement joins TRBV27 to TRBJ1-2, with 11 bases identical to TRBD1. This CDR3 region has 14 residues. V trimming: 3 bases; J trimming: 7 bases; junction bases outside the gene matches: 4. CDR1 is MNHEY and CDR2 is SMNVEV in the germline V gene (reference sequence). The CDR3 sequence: CASSFRTGGVGYTF. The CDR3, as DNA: TGTGCCAGCAGTTTTAGGACAGGGGGCGTTGGCTACACCTTC.

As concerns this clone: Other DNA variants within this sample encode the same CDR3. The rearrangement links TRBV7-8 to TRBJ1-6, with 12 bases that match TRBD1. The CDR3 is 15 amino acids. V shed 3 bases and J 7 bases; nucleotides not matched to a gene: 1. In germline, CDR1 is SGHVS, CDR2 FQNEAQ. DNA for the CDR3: TGTGCCAGCAGCTTGGGACAGGGGGCCAATTCACCCCTCCACTTT. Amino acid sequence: CASSLGQGANSPLHF.